These 30 T cell receptor beta chains originate from one sample sequenced in a study of siplizumab effects on memory and regulatory T cells. This table comes from immunoSEQ multiplex PCR, and its TCRdb copy is limited to in-frame clones, with some not included. The data hold around 100,000 clones, with roughly nine tenths observed a single time. Source material: Tregs sorted from blood. The receptors originated from a human donor in good health.

The chain uses TRBV29-1 and TRBJ1-2, with D tentatively TRBD1 (5 bases). V was clipped by 0 bases and J by 2 bases, with 16 bases between them. CDR1 is SQVTM and CDR2 is ANQGSEA in the germline V gene. This CDR3 region has 16 residues. The CDR3, as DNA: TGCAGCGTTGAAGACTTCCCAGGGAAAATAAACTATGGCTACACCTTC. Protein product: CSVEDFPGKINYGYTF.

The chain combines TRBV18 with TRBJ2-7, with D unclear. Germline V gene lookup returns CDR1 KGHSH and CDR2 LQKENI. The CDR3 totals 16 residues. The V and J ends lost 3 bases and 0 bases respectively, with 15 bases between them. The CDR3 is CASSPPDVESSYEQYF. The CDR3 nucleotides read TGTGCCAGCTCACCCCCGGACGTTGAAAGCTCCTACGAGCAGTACTTC.

The chain couples TRBV14 to TRBJ2-5, with 11 bases aligning to TRBD2. Germline CDR1 is SGHDN and CDR2 is FVKESK. V trimming: 2 bases; J trimming: 2 bases; junction bases outside the gene matches: 4. The length of the CDR3 is 16 residues. This chain's CDR3 is CASSQKRLAGQETQYF. Written as DNA, the CDR3 is TGTGCCAGCAGCCAAAAGAGACTAGCGGGACAAGAGACCCAGTACTTC.

J is TRBJ1-5 and V is TRBV28; 9 nucleotides match TRBD1. The CDR3 loop spans 14 amino acids. Germline CDR1 is MDHEN and CDR2 is SYDVKM. V lost 10 bases and J lost 4; bases outside the gene matches: 8. In DNA, the CDR3 is TGTGCCATCGCCGGGACAGGGCCTAATCAGCCCCAGCATTTT. Protein sequence: CAIAGTGPNQPQHF.

In its sample, this clone was seen a few times. The rearrangement uses TRBV6-5 and TRBJ2-7; 11 bases match TRBD2. The germline V gene encodes CDR1 MNHEY and CDR2 SVGAGI. V gave up 7 bases and J gave up 4 bases; unmatched junction bases: 9. The CDR3 spans 15 residues. CDR3 sequence: CASTLTSGGYYEQYF. In DNA, the CDR3 is TGTGCCAGCACTCTAACTAGCGGGGGTTATTACGAGCAGTACTTC.

The J gene is TRBJ2-7, the V gene TRBV11-2, with 9 bases identical to TRBD1. Germline CDR1 SGHAT, CDR2 FQNNGV. This CDR3 contains 19 residues. With V trimmed by 0 bases and J by 4 bases, 16 bases remained unmatched. CDR3 nucleotides: TGTGCCAGCAGCTTAGATCCGGGACAGGGAGTAGTTCGTGGGTACGAGCAGTACTTC. It yields the protein CASSLDPGQGVVRGYEQYF.

This chain uses TRBV6-1 with TRBJ2-1, with D hard to call. The germline V gene has CDR1 MNHNS and CDR2 SASEGT. The CDR3 extends over 13 amino acids. Trimming removed 3 bases from V and 6 bases from J, with 9 bases in between. The CDR3 DNA reads as TGTGCCAGCAGTGAGGAACCACCCAATGAGCAGTTCTTC. Translated, it gives CASSEEPPNEQFF.

The chain couples TRBV6-1 to TRBJ2-7; 12 nucleotides match TRBD2. This CDR3 is 13 amino acids long. From germline, CDR1 is MNHNS and CDR2 SASEGT. Here the CDR3 reads CGAGTSGFYEQYF. CDR3 in DNA: TGTGGGGCCGGGACTAGCGGGTTCTACGAGCAGTACTTC.

J is TRBJ2-2 and V is TRBV12-5; no definite D call. Germline lookup yields CDR1 LGHNT and CDR2 FRNRAP. This CDR3 region has 17 residues. Trimming stripped 1 base from V and 4 bases from J, with 16 bases between. Here the CDR3 DNA reads TGTGCTAGTGGTTTGGACCGGACCGGGTTGGGCACCGGGGAGCTGTTTTTT. Translated: CASGLDRTGLGTGELFF.

The rearrangement links TRBV5-1 to TRBJ1-1; D is undetermined. V was clipped by 6 bases and J by 4 bases, with 13 bases between them. From germline, CDR1 is SGHRS and CDR2 YFSETQ. The CDR3 is 13 residues long. CDR3 residues: CASNGVGGTEAFF. The CDR3 DNA is TGCGCCAGCAACGGGGTTGGAGGCACTGAAGCTTTCTTT. Combining the CDR3 with reference TRBV5-1 and TRBJ1-1 gives the whole variable domain KAGVTQTPRYLIKTRGQQVTLSCSPISGHRSVSWYQQTPGQGLQFLFEYFSETQRNKGNFPGRFSGRQFSNSRSEMNVSTLELGDSALYLCASNGVGGTEAFFGQGTRLTVV.

This clone has only a few counts. Here the CDR3 reads CASSRGAGGVETQYF. DNA of the CDR3: TGTGCCAGCAGTCGAGGGGCAGGGGGCGTAGAGACCCAGTACTTC. The genes are TRBV6-4 and TRBJ2-5; 8 bases are shared with TRBD1. The junction had 9 bases not matched to a gene; V was cut back by 5 bases and J by 4 bases. The CDR3 contains 15 residues. CDR1 is MRHNA, CDR2 SNTAGT, per germline.

This clone has a handful of counts. The chain employs TRBV25-1 and TRBJ1-1; maybe TRBD1 (5 bases). V shed 2 bases and J shed 4 bases, with 17 bases lying between them. The CDR3 covers 16 residues. Germline CDR1 reads MGHDK; CDR2 reads SYGVNS. Here the CDR3 reads CASSEQGFEGSTEAFF. CDR3 bases: TGTGCCAGCAGTGAACAGGGATTTGAGGGTTCCACTGAAGCTTTCTTT.

This chain joins TRBV18 and TRBJ2-5, with no clear D. Germline CDR1 is KGHSH and CDR2 is LQKENI. Trimming took 5 bases from V and 5 from J, leaving 6 bases between them. This CDR3 is 11 amino acids long. In DNA, the CDR3 is TGTGCCAGCTCAATAGGGGAGACCCAGTACTTC. Protein: CASSIGETQYF.

This rearrangement joins TRBV6-1 to TRBJ2-1; 7 bases match TRBD1. V dropped 4 bases and J dropped 4; count of bases not matched to a gene: 4. Per the germline V gene, CDR1 is MNHNS and CDR2 is SASEGT. The length of the CDR3 is 14 residues. The CDR3 DNA reads TGTGCCAGCAGTGCCATGACAGGGTACAATGAGCAGTTCTTC. This codes for CASSAMTGYNEQFF.

The V gene is TRBV5-6, the J gene TRBJ2-5, with D possibly called TRBD1 or TRBD2 (5 bases each). Germline V gene sequence: CDR1 SGHDT, CDR2 YYEEEE. V lost 6 bases and J lost 4, with 13 bases in between. There are 13 residues in the CDR3. The CDR3 sequence: CASTGTSRETQYF. The CDR3 DNA sequence: TGTGCCAGCACCGGGACCTCCAGAGAGACCCAGTACTTC.

The chain joins TRBV5-4 to TRBJ2-7, with D tentatively TRBD2 (6 bases). This CDR3 spans 16 amino acids. V lost 4 bases and J 0 bases, leaving 17 bases between the germline ends. The germline V gene has CDR1 SGHNT and CDR2 YYREEE (reference sequence). DNA for the CDR3: TGTGCCAGCAGCCCGGAAATAGCGGATAGCTCCTACGAGCAGTACTTC. As protein: CASSPEIADSSYEQYF.

This sequence joins TRBV28 and TRBJ2-7, with D perhaps TRBD2 (5 bases). The germline CDR1 and CDR2 sequences are MDHEN and SYDVKM. V lost 7 bases to trimming and J lost 2 bases, with 15 bases between them. The CDR3 runs 14 residues. CDR3 in amino acids: CASTPVGVTYEQYF. The CDR3 nucleotides are TGTGCCAGCACCCCTGTCGGGGTGACCTACGAGCAGTACTTC.

V and J are TRBV6-6 and TRBJ2-3; the match to TRBD2 covers 7 bases. V was pared by 0 bases and J by 6 bases, with 6 bases of the junction left unmatched. CDR3 length equals 15 residues. Germline V gene data show CDR1 as MNHNY and CDR2 as SVGAGI (reference sequence). The CDR3 reads CASSYSVLGGDTQYF. CDR3 sequence (DNA): TGTGCCAGCAGTTACTCGGTATTGGGGGGGGATACGCAGTATTTT.

The chain recombines TRBV7-3 with TRBJ2-1; D not certain. This CDR3 region has 18 residues. Germline loops: CDR1 SGHTA, CDR2 FQGTGA. V dropped 1 base and J dropped 9 bases, with 25 bases sitting between them. CDR3 region: CASSLMAPSRNYPSEQFF. The CDR3 nucleotides are TGTGCCAGCAGCTTAATGGCCCCCTCTAGAAACTATCCGAGTGAGCAGTTCTTC. The variable domain in full, with the rest retrieved from reference TRBV7-3 and TRBJ2-1, is GAGVSQTPSNKVTEKGKYVELRCDPISGHTALYWYRQSLGQGPEFLIYFQGTGAADDSGLPNDRFFAVRPEGSVSTLKIQRTERGDSAVYLCASSLMAPSRNYPSEQFFGPGTRLTVL.

This sequence joins TRBV5-1 and TRBJ2-1; 7 bases agree with TRBD2. The CDR3 has 15 amino acids. After removal of 0 bases from V and 9 bases from J, the junction contained 9 bases not matched to a gene. The germline V gene has CDR1 SGHRS and CDR2 YFSETQ. The chain's CDR3 is CASSLAGLVNAEQFF. In DNA form, the CDR3 reads TGCGCCAGCAGCTTGGCAGGACTAGTCAACGCTGAGCAGTTCTTC.

The chain recombines TRBV28 with TRBJ2-7, with D possibly being TRBD1 or TRBD2 (5 bases each). Between the trimmed V and J ends, which lost 0 bases and 6 bases, there was a span of 6 bases. Germline V lookup: CDR1 MDHEN, CDR2 SYDVKM. The CDR3 is 12 residues long. The CDR3 is CASSLWRGEQYF. CDR3 nucleotide sequence: TGTGCCAGCAGTTTATGGAGGGGCGAGCAGTACTTC.

V usage is TRBV4-1 and J usage is TRBJ2-7; D could derive from TRBD1 or TRBD2 (5 bases each). This CDR3 has 13 residues. Germline V lookup: CDR1 MGHRA, CDR2 YSYEKL. Trimming took 4 bases from V and 2 from J, leaving 9 bases between them. The CDR3 sequence is CASSRRDAYEQYF. As DNA, the CDR3 is TGCGCCAGCAGCCGCCGGGACGCCTACGAGCAGTACTTC.

This clone was recorded only once. The chain links TRBV10-3 to TRBJ2-7; TRBD2 matches at 9 bases. Germline V gene data show CDR1 as ENHRY and CDR2 as SYGVKD. V trimming: 0 bases; J trimming: 2 bases; junction bases outside the gene matches: 2. This CDR3 is 15 amino acids long. CDR3 coding DNA: TGTGCCATCAGTGAGTCCAGCGGGGGGACCTACGAGCAGTACTTC. It translates to CAISESSGGTYEQYF.

The chain has TRBV7-3 and TRBJ2-7; tentatively, D is TRBD2 (6 bases). CDR3 length: 13 residues. Germline lookup yields CDR1 SGHTA and CDR2 FQGTGA. Trimming cost V 5 bases and J 10 bases, with 18 bases left between them. CDR3 sequence reads: CASSLGREYPQYF. The CDR3 DNA reads TGTGCCAGCAGCCTGGGTCGGGAGTACCCCCAGTACTTC.

The rearrangement joins TRBV15 to TRBJ2-2, with no clear D. V lost 4 bases and J 0 bases, leaving 6 bases between the germline ends. Germline loops: CDR1 LNHNV, CDR2 YYDKDF (reference sequence). CDR3 length: 14 residues. The CDR3 DNA is TGTGCCACCAGCAAACTCGCGAACACCGGGGAGCTGTTTTTT. Translating it yields CATSKLANTGELFF.

The J gene is TRBJ2-4, the V gene TRBV5-1; D ambiguous. Germline lookup yields CDR1 SGHRS and CDR2 YFSETQ. The CDR3 runs to 14 residues. The germline V and J ends were trimmed by 0 bases and 4 bases, with 8 bases remaining between them. The CDR3 nucleotides read TGCGCCAGCAGCTTGGAGGGCCGGAAAAACATTCAGTACTTC. This gives the protein CASSLEGRKNIQYF.

This chain connects TRBV16 to TRBJ2-7, with D possibly being TRBD1 or TRBD2 (5 bases each). The germline V gene encodes CDR1 KGHSY and CDR2 FQNENV. There are 14 residues in the CDR3. V lost 1 base and J 6 bases, leaving 13 bases between the germline ends. CDR3 in amino acids: CASSQFHGTAEQYF. CDR3 sequence (DNA): TGTGCCAGCAGCCAATTTCACGGGACGGCCGAGCAGTACTTC.

The CDR3 coding sequence is TGTGCCAGCAGCCACATGATCGGGACTACCTCCTACAATGAGCAGTTCTTC. Protein product: CASSHMIGTTSYNEQFF. The chain employs TRBV7-9 and TRBJ2-1, with 7 nucleotides matching TRBD2. Germline CDR1 SEHNR, CDR2 FQNEAQ (reference sequence). The CDR3 runs to 17 residues. V gave up 5 bases and J gave up 0 bases; unmatched junction bases: 10.

This clone came up once. CDR3 nucleotide sequence: TGTGCCAGCAGTGAACTAGGGTCCTATGGCTACACCTTC. Translation gives CASSELGSYGYTF. The chain uses TRBV6-1 and TRBJ1-2; D gene uncertain. Trimming took 2 bases from V and 4 from J, leaving 8 bases between them. This CDR3 spans 13 amino acids. CDR1 and CDR2 (germline): MNHNS, SASEGT.

The chain joins TRBV5-1 to TRBJ2-7, with 10 positions matching TRBD1. The ends lost 4 bases at V and 5 bases at J; junction bases unmatched: 12. This CDR3 is built from 16 residues. Germline lookup yields CDR1 SGHRS and CDR2 YFSETQ. This CDR3 is CASSRVVRQGAHEQYF. The DNA of the CDR3 is TGCGCCAGCAGCCGCGTTGTTAGACAGGGGGCCCACGAGCAGTACTTC.